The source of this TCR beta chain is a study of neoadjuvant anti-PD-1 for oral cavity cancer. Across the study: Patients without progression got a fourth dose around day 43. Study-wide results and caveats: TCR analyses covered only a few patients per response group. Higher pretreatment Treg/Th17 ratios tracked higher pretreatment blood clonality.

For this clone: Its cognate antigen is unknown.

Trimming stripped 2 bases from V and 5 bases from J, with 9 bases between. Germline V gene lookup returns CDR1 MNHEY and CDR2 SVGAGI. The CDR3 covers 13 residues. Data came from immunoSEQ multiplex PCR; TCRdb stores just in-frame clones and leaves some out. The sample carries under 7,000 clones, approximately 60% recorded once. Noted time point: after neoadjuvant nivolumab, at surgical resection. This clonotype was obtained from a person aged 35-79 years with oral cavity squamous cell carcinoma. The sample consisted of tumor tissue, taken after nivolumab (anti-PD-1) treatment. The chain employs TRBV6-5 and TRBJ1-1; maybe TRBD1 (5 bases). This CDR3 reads CASSYAGRTEAFF. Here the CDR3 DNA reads TGTGCCAGCAGTTACGCAGGGAGAACTGAAGCTTTCTTT.